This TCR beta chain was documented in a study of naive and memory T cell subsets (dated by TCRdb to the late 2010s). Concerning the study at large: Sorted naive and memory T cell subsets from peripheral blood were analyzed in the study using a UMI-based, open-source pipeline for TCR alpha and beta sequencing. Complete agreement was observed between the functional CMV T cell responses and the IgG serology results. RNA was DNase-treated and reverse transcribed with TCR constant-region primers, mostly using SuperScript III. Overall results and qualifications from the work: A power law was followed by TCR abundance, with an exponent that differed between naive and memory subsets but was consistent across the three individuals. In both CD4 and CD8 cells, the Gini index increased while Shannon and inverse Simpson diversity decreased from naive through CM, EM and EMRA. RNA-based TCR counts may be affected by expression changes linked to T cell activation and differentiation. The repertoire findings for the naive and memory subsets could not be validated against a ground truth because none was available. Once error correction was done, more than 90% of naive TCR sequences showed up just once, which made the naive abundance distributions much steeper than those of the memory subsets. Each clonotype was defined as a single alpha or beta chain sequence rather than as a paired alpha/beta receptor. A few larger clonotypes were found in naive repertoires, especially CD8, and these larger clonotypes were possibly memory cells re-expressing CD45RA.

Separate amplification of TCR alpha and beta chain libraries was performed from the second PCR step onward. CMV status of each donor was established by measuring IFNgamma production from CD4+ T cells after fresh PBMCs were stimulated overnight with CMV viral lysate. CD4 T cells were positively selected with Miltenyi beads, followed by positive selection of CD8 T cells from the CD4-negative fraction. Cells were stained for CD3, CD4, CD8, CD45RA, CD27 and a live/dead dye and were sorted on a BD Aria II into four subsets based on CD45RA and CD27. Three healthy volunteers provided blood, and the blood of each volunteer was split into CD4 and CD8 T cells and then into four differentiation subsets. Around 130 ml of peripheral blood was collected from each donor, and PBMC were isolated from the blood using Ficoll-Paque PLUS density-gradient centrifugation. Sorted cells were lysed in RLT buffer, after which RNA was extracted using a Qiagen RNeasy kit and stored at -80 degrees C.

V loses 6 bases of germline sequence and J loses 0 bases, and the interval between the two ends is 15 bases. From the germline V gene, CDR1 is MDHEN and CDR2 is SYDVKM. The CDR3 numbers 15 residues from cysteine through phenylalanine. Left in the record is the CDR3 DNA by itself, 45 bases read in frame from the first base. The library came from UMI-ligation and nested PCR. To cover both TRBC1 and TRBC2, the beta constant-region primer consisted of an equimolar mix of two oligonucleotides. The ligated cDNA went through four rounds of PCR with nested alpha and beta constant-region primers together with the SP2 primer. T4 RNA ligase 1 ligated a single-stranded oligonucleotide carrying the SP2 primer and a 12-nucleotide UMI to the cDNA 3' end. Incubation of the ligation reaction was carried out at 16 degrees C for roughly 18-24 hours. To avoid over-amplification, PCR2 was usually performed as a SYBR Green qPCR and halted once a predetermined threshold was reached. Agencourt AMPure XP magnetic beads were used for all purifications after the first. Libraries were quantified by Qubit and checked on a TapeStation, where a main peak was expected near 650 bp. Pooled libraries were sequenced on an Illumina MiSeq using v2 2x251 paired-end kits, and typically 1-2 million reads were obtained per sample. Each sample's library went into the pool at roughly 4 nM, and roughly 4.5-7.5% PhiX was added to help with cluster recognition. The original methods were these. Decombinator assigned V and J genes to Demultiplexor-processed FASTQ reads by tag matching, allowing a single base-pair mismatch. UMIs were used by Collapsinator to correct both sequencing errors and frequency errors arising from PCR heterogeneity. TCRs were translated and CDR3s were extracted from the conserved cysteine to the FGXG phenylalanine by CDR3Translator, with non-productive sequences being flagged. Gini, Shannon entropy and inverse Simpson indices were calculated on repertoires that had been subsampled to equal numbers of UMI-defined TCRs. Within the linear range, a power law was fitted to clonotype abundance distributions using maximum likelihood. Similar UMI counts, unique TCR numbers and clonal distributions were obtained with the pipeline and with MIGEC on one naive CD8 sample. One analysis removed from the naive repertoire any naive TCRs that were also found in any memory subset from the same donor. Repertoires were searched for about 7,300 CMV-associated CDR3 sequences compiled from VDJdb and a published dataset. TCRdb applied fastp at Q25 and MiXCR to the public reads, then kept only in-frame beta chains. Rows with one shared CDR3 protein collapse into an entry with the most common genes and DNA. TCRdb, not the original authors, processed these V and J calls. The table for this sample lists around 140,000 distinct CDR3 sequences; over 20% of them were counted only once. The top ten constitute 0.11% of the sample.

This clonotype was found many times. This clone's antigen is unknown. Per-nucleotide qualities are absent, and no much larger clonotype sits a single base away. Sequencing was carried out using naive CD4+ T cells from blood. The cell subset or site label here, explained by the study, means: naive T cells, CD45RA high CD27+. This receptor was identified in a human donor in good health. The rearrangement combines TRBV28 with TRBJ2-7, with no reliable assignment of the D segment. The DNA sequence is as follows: TGTGCCAGCAGCCCTTTTCGGCGGCCCTCCTACGAGCAGTACTTC. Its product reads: CASSPFRRPSYEQYF.